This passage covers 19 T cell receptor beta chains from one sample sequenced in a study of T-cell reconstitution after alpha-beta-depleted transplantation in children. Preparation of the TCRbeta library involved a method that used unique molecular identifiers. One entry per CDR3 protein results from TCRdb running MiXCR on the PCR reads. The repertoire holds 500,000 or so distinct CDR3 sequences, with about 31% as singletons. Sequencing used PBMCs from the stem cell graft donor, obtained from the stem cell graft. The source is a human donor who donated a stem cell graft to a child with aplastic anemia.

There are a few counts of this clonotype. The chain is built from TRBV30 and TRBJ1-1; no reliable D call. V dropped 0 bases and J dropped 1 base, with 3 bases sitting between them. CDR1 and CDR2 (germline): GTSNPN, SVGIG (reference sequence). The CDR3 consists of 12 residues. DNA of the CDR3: TGTGCCTGGAGTGTTACGAACACTGAAGCTTTCTTT. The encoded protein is CAWSVTNTEAFF.

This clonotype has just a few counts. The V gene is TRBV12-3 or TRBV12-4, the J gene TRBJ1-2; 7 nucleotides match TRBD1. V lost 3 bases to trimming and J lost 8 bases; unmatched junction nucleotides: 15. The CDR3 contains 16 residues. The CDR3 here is CASSFRSDRDNEGYTF. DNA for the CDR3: TGTGCCAGCAGTTTCCGCAGTGACAGGGACAATGAAGGCTACACCTTC.

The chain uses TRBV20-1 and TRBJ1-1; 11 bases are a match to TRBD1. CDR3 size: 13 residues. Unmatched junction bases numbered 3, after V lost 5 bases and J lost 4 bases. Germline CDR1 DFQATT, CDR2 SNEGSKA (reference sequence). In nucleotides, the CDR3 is TGCAGTGCTGGACAGGGGGCAGGCACTGAAGCTTTCTTT. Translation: CSAGQGAGTEAFF.

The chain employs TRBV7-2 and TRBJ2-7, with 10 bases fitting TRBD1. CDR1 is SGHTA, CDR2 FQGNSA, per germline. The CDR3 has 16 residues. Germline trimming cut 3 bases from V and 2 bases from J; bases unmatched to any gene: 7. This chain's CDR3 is CASSFRPGQGTYEQYF. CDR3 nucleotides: TGTGCCAGCAGCTTTAGGCCGGGACAGGGGACCTACGAGCAGTACTTC.

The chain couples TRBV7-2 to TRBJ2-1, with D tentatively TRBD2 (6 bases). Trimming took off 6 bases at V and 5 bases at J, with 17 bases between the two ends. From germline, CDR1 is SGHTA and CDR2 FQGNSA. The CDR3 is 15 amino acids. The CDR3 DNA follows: TGTGCCAGCAGGCAAACCTCCGGGACTCACAATGAGCAGTTCTTC. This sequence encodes CASRQTSGTHNEQFF. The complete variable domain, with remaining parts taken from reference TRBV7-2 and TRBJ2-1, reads GAGVSQSPSNKVTEKGKDVELRCDPISGHTALYWYRQSLGQGLEFLIYFQGNSAPDKSGLPSDRFSAERTGGSVSTLTIQRTQQEDSAVYLCASRQTSGTHNEQFFGPGTRLTVL.

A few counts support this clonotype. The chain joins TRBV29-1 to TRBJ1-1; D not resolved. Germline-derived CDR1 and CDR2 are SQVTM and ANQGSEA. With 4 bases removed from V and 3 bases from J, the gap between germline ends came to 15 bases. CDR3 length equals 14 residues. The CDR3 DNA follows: TGCAGCGTTGTGACTGGAATAGTGGACACTGAAGCTTTCTTT. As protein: CSVVTGIVDTEAFF. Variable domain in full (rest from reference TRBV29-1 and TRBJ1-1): SAVISQKPSRDICQRGTSLTIQCQVDSQVTMMFWYRQQPGQSLTLIATANQGSEATYESGFVIDKFPISRPNLTFSTLTVSNMSPEDSSIYLCSVVTGIVDTEAFFGQGTRLTVV.

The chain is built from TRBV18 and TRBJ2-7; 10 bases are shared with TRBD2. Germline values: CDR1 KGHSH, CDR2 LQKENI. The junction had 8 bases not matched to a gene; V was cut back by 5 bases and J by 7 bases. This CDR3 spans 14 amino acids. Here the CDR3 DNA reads TGTGCCAGCTCAAATCTAGCGGGAGAGGGGGAGCAGTACGTC. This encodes CASSNLAGEGEQYV.

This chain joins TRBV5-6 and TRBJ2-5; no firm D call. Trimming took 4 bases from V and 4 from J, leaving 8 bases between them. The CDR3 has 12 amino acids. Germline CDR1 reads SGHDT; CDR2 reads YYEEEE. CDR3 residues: CASSRPVETQYF. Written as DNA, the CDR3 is TGTGCCAGCAGCAGACCGGTAGAGACCCAGTACTTC.

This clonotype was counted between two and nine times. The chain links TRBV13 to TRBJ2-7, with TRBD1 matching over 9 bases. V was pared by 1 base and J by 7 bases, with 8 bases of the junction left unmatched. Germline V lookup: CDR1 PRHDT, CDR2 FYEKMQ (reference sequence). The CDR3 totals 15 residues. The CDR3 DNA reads TGTGCCAGCAGCTTAGCTGGGACAGGGAGCTTGGAGCAGTACTTC. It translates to CASSLAGTGSLEQYF.

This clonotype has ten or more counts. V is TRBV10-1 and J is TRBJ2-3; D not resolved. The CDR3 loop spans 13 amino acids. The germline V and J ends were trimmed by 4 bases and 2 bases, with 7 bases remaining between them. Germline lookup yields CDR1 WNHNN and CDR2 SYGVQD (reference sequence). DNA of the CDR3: TGCGCCAGCAGTGCCGGAGTCACAGATACGCAGTATTTT. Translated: CASSAGVTDTQYF.

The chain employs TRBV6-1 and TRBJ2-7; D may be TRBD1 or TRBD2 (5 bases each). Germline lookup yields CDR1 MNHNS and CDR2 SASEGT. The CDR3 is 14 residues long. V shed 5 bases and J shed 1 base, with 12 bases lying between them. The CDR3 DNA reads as TGTGCCAGCAGTCGGGGACGGAATTCCTACGAGCAGTACGTC. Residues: CASSRGRNSYEQYV.

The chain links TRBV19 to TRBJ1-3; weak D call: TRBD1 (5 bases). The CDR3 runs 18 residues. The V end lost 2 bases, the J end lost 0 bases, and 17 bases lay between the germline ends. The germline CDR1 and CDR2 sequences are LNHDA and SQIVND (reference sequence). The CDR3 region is CASSIRLGTLSSGNTIYF. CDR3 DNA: TGTGCCAGTAGTATACGCCTTGGGACGTTAAGCTCTGGAAACACCATATATTTT.

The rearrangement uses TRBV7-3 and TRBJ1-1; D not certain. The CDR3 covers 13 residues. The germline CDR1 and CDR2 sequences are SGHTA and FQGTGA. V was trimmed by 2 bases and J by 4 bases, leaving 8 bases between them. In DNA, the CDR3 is TGTGCCAGCAGCTTAGAACCGGTCACTGAAGCTTTCTTT. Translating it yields CASSLEPVTEAFF.

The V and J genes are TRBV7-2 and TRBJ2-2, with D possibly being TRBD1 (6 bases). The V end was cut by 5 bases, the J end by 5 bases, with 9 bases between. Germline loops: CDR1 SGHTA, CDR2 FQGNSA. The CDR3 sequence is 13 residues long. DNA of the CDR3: TGTGCCAGCAGCCCAGGACAGACCGGGGAGCTGTTTTTT. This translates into CASSPGQTGELFF.

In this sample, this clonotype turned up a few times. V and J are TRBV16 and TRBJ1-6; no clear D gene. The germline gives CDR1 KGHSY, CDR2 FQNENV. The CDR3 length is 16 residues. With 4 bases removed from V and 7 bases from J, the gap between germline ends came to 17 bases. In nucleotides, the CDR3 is TGTGCCAGCAGCCGGGATGGGAATAGGCGGAATTCACCCCTCCACTTT. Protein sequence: CASSRDGNRRNSPLHF.

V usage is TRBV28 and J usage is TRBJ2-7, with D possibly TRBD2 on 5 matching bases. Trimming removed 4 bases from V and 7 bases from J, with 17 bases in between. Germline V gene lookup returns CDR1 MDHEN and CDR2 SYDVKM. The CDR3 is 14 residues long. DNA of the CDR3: TGTGCCAGCAGTTCTGGGTGGGTTGGCGGGGAGCAGTACTTC. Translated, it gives CASSSGWVGGEQYF.

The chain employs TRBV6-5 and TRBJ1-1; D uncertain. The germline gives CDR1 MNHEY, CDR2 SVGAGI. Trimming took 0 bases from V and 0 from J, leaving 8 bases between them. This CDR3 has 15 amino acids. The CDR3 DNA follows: TGTGCCAGCAGTTACTCCTCTGGTATGAACACTGAAGCTTTCTTT. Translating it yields CASSYSSGMNTEAFF.

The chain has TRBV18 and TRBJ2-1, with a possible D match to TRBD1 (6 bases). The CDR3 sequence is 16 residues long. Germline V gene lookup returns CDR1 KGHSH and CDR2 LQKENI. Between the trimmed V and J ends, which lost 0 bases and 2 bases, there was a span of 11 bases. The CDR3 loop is CASSPPVQGAYNEQFF. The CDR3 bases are TGTGCCAGCTCACCACCGGTACAGGGAGCCTACAATGAGCAGTTCTTC. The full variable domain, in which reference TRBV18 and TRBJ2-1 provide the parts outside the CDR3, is NAGVMQNPRHLVRRRGQEARLRCSPMKGHSHVYWYRQLPEEGLKFMVYLQKENIIDESGMPKERFSAEFPKEGPSILRIQQVVRGDSAAYFCASSPPVQGAYNEQFFGPGTRLTVL.

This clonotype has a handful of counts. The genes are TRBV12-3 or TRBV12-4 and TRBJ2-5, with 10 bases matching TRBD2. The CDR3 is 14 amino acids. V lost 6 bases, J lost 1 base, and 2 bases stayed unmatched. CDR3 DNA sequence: TGTGCCAGCAGCGCTAGCGGGAGCCAAGAGACCCAGTACTTC. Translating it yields CASSASGSQETQYF.